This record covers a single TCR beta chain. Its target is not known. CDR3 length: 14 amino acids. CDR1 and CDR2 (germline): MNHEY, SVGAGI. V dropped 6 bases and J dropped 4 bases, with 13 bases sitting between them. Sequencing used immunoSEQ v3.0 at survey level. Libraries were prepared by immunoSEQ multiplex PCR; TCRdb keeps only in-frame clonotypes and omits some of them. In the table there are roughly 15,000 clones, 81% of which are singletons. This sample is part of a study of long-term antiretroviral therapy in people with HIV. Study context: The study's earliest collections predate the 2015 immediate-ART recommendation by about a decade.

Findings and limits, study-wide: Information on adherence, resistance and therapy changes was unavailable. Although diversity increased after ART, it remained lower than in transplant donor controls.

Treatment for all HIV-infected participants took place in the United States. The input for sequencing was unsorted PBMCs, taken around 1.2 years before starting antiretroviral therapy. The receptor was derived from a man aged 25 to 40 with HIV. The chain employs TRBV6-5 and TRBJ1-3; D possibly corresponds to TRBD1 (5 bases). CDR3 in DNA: TGTGCCAGCAGCTCCCAGGGTTCAGGAAACACCATATATTTT. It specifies CASSSQGSGNTIYF.